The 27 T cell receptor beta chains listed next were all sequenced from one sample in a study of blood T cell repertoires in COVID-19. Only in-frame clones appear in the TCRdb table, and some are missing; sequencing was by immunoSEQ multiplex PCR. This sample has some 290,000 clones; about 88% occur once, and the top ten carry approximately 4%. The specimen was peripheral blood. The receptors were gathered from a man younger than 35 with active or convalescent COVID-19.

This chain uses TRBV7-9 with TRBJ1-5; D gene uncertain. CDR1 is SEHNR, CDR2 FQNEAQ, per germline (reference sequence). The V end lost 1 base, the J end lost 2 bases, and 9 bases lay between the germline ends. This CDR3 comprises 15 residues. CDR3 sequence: CASSLGRMGNQPQHF. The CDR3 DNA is TGTGCCAGCAGCTTAGGCAGGATGGGCAATCAGCCCCAGCATTTT.

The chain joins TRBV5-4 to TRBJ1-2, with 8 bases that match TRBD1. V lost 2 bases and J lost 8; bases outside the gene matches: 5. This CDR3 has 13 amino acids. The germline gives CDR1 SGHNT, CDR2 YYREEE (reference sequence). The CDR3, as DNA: TGTGCCAGCAGCTTCCAGGGGGCCGGGGGCTACACCTTC. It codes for CASSFQGAGGYTF.

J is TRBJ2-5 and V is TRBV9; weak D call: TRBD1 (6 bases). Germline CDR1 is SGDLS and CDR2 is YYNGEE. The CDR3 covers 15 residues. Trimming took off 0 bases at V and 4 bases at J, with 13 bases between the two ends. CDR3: CASSVESRGGETQYF. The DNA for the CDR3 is TGTGCCAGCAGCGTAGAATCCAGGGGTGGAGAGACCCAGTACTTC.

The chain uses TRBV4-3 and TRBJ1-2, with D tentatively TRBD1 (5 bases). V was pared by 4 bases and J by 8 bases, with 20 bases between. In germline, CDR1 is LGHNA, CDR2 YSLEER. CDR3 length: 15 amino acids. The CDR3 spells CASSPAPRGSSGYTF. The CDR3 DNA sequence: TGCGCCAGCAGCCCAGCGCCTCGGGGGAGCTCGGGCTACACCTTC.

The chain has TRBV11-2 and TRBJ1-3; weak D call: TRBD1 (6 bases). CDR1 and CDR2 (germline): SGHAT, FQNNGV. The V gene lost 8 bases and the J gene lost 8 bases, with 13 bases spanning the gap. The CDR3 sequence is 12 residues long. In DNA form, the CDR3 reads TGTGCCAGCGGCAAAGGGGGGGACACCATATATTTT. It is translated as CASGKGGDTIYF.

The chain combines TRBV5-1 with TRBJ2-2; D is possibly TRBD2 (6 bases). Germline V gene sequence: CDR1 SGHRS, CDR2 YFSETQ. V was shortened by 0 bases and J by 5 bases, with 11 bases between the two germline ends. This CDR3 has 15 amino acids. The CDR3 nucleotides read TGCGCCAGCAGCTTGGCGGACGGGGGTACCGGGGAGCTGTTTTTT. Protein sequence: CASSLADGGTGELFF.

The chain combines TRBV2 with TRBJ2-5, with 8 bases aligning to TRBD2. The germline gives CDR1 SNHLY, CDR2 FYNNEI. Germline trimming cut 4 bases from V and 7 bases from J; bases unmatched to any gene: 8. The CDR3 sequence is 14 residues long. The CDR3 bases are TGTGCCAGCAGTGGATACGGGGGGGCTGTGACCCAGTACTTC. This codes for CASSGYGGAVTQYF. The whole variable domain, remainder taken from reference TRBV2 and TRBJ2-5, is EPEVTQTPSHQVTQMGQEVILRCVPISNHLYFYWYRQILGQKVEFLVSFYNNEISEKSEIFDDQFSVERPDGSNFTLKIRSTKLEDSAMYFCASSGYGGAVTQYFGPGTRLLVL.

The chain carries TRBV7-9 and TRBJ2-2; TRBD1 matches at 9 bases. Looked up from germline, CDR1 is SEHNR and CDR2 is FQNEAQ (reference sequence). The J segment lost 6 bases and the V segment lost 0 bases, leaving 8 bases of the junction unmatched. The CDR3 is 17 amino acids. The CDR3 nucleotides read TGTGCCAGCAGCTTAGCTTTGCACACAGGGGGCCCCGGGGAGCTGTTTTTT. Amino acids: CASSLALHTGGPGELFF. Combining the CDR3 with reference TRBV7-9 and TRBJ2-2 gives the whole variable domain DTGVSQNPRHKITKRGQNVTFRCDPISEHNRLYWYRQTLGQGPEFLTYFQNEAQLEKSRLLSDRFSAERPKGSFSTLEIQRTEQGDSAMYLCASSLALHTGGPGELFFGEGSRLTVL.

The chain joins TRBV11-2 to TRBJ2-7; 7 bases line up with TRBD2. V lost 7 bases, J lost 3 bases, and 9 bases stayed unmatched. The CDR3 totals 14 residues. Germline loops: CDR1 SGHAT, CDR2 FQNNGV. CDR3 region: CASTLRREGYEQYF. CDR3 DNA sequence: TGTGCCAGCACCCTCCGGAGGGAGGGCTACGAGCAGTACTTC.

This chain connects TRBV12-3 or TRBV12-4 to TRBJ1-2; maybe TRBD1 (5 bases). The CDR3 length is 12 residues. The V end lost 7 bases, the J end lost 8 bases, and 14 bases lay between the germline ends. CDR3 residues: CASKRGVFGYTF. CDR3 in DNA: TGTGCCAGCAAAAGGGGCGTGTTCGGCTACACCTTC.

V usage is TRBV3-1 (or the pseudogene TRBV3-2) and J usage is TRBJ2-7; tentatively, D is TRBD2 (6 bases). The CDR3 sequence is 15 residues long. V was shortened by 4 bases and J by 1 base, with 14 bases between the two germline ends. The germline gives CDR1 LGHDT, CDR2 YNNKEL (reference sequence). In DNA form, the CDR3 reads TGTGCCAGCAGCCGGGACTCCCTCAGTTCCTACGAGCAGTACTTC. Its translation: CASSRDSLSSYEQYF.

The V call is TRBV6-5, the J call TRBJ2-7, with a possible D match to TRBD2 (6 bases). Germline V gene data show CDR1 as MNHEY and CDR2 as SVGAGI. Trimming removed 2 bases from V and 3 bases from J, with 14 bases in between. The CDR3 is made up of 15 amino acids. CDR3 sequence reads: CASSYGVRDFYEQYF. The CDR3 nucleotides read TGTGCCAGCAGTTACGGGGTGCGGGACTTCTACGAGCAGTACTTC.

The CDR3: CASGTNLQETQYF. The CDR3 nucleotides read TGCGCCAGCGGCACTAACCTCCAAGAGACCCAGTACTTC. V is TRBV10-2 and J is TRBJ2-5; D unresolved. The CDR3 is 13 residues long. CDR1 WSHSY and CDR2 SAAADI come from the germline V gene. V was clipped by 8 bases and J by 1 base, with 11 bases between them.

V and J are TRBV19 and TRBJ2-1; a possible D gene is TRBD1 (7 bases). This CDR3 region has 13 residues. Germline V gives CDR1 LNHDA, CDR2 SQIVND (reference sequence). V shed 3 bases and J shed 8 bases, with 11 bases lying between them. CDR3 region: CASSIQGGDEQFF. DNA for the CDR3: TGTGCCAGTAGTATTCAGGGGGGAGATGAGCAGTTCTTC. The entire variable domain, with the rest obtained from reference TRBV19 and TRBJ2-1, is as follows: DGGITQSPKYLFRKEGQNVTLSCEQNLNHDAMYWYRQDPGQGLRLIYYSQIVNDFQKGDIAEGYSVSREKKESFPLTVTSAQKNPTAFYLCASSIQGGDEQFFGPGTRLTVL.

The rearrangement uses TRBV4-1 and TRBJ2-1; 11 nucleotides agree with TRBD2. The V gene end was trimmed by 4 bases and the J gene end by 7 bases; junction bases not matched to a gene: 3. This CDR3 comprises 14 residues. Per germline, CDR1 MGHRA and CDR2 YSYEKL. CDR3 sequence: CASSLSGRVNEQFF. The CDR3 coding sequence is TGCGCCAGCAGCCTTAGCGGGAGGGTTAATGAGCAGTTCTTC.

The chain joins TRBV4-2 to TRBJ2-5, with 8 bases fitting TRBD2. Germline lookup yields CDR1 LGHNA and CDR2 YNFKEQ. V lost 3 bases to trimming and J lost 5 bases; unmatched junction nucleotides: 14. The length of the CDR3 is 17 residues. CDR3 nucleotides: TGTGCCAGCAGCCATGGGTTCCCGGGAGGGCCTGGGGAGACCCAGTACTTC. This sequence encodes CASSHGFPGGPGETQYF.

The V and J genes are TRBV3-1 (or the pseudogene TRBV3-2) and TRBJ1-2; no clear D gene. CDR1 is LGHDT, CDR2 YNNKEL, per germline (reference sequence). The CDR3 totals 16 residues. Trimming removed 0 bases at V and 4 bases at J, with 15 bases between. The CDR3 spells CASSQEGMGRSYGYTF. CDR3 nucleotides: TGTGCCAGCAGCCAAGAGGGTATGGGCAGATCCTATGGCTACACCTTC.

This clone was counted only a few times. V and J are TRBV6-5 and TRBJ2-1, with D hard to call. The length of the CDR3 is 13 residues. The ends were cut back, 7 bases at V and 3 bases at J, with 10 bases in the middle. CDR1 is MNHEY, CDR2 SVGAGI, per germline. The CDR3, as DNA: TGTGCCAGCATCGAACAGAACTACAATGAGCAGTTCTTC. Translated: CASIEQNYNEQFF.

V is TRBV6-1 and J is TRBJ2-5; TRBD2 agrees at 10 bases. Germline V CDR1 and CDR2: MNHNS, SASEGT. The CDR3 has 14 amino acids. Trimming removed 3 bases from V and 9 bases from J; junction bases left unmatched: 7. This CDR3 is CASSELAGAPAQYF. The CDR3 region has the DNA TGTGCCAGCAGTGAGCTAGCGGGGGCCCCGGCCCAGTACTTC.

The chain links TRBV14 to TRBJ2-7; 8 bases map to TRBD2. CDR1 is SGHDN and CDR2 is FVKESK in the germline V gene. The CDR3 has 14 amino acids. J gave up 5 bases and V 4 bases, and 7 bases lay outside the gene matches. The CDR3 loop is CASSRRTSLDEQYF. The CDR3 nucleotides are TGTGCCAGCAGCCGCCGGACTAGCCTCGACGAGCAGTACTTC.

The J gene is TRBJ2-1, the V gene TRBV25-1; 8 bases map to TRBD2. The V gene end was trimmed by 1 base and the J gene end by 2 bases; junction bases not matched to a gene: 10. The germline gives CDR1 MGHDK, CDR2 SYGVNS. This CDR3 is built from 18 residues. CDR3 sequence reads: CASSEFFEIAGTYNEQFF. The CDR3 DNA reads TGTGCCAGCAGTGAATTCTTCGAGATAGCGGGAACCTACAATGAGCAGTTCTTC.

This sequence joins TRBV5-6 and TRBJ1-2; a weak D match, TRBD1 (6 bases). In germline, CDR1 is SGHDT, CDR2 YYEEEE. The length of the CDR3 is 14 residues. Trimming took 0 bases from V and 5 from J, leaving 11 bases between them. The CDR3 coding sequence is TGTGCCAGCAGCTTGGACCCCACAGGGTATGGCTACACCTTC. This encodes CASSLDPTGYGYTF.

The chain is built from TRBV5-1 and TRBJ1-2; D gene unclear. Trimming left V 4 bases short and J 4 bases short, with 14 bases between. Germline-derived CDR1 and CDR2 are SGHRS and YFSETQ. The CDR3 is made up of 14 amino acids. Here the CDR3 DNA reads TGCGCCAGCAGCCACCCAGGTGCCCCCTATGGCTACACCTTC. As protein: CASSHPGAPYGYTF.

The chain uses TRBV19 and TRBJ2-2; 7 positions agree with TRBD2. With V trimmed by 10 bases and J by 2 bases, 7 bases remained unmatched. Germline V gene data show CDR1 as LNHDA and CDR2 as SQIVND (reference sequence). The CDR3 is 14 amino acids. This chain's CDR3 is CATHRDYNTGELFF. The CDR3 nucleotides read TGTGCCACCCATAGGGACTATAACACCGGGGAGCTGTTTTTT.

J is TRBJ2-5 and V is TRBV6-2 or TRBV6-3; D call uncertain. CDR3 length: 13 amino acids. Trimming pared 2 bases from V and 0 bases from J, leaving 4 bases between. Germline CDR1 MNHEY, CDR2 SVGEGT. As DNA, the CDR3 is TGTGCCAGCAGTTACGAGTACCAAGAGACCCAGTACTTC. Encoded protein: CASSYEYQETQYF.

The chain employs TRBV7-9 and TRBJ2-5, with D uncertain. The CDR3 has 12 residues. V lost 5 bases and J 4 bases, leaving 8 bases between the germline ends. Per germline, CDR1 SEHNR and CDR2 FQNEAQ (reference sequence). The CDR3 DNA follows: TGTGCCAGCAGCCCGATGAGAGAGACCCAGTACTTC. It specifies CASSPMRETQYF.

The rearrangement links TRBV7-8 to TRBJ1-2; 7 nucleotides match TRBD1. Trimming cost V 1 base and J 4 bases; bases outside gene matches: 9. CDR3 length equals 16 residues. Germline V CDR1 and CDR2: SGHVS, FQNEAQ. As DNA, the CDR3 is TGTGCCAGCAGCTTAGGGGTCCAGGGGGGAAGCTATGGCTACACCTTC. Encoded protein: CASSLGVQGGSYGYTF.